This paragraph covers one T cell receptor beta chain sequence. Its antigen remains unidentified. The record originates from a study of T cell repertoires in cytomegalovirus infection. The overall study: Recently identified HLA-C-restricted CMV epitopes were among the peptides used. Signatures in public TCR beta sequences pointed to both CMV infection and matching HLA type. Notes on the study in general: Identification of carriers of CMV plus the relevant HLA was performed using cumulative public TCR beta family frequency. Clonotype analysis showed dominance of the ex vivo response by HLA-C-restricted CMV-specific TCR beta clonotypes.

CDR1 and CDR2 (germline): SGHVS, FNYEAQ. Trimming took off 5 bases at V and 5 bases at J, with 10 bases between the two ends. This CDR3 region has 13 residues. TCRdb reprocessed the reads via MiXCR and lists one record per CDR3 protein. The table shows approximately 910,000 distinct CDR3 sequences, with around 30% occurring only once. This rearrangement joins TRBV7-6 to TRBJ1-3; D remains ambiguous. The TCR comes from a human donor in good health (CMV status not recorded). Some clones in this sample may be carry-over from other donors' samples. The sample consisted of cultured CD8+ T cells from PBMCs, taken from culture after CMV antigen stimulation. The CDR3 nucleotides read TGTGCCAGCAGCCCCTCGGAACGAAACACCATATATTTT. Protein: CASSPSERNTIYF.